Listed below are T cell receptor beta chains from one sample, sequenced in a study of read filtering for tumor transcriptome and immune sequencing. TCRdb itself ran the reads through MiXCR, one entry per CDR3 protein. The table has 60,000 to 80,000 distinct CDR3 sequences, about 14% seen once. The sample was a population of CD138-negative cells sorted from bone marrow. Receptor source: a donor at least 40 years old with multiple myeloma. Both conserved end residues are part of each CDR3. The D gene is left open where the match is weak.

>TRBJ1-3|TRBD1|TRBV12-3/TRBV12-4
CASSQGTASGNTIYF
>TRBJ2-2|-|TRBV29-1
CSVRDRDTGELFF
>TRBJ2-3|TRBD2|TRBV19
CASSTLTSGSTDTQYF
>TRBJ2-1|TRBD2|TRBV11-2
CASSPTSGSPSSNEQFF
>TRBJ2-5|-|TRBV7-2
CASSRKASGQETQYF
>TRBJ2-7|TRBD1|TRBV6-5
CASSPRDRATYEQYF
>TRBJ2-1|TRBD1|TRBV14
CASSQGGQSYNEQFF
>TRBJ1-1|TRBD1|TRBV4-1
CASSQETGGANTEAFF
>TRBJ1-1|-|TRBV5-1
CASSLSGQRNTEAFF
>TRBJ1-1|TRBD1|TRBV6-1
CASRRTGGWNTEAFF
>TRBJ2-1|TRBD1|TRBV5-1
CASSSTGTDNEQFF
>TRBJ1-1|-|TRBV6-6
CASVPTGNTEAFF
>TRBJ2-1|-|TRBV29-1
CSVVPGVRPYNEQFF
>TRBJ2-4|TRBD1|TRBV7-3
CASSLSGNRGMLSKNIQYF
>TRBJ2-3|TRBD2|TRBV7-2
CASSTSGRTDTQYF
>TRBJ2-7|TRBD1|TRBV28
CASSQPGTGSYEQYF
>TRBJ2-1|-|TRBV7-9
CASAQHNEQFF
>TRBJ2-2|-|TRBV5-5
CASSLRGAGGELLF
>TRBJ2-1|TRBD2|TRBV6-6
CASSYRRGSEGANEQFF
>TRBJ2-1|-|TRBV7-2
CASSSQADYNEQFF
>TRBJ2-7|-|TRBV10-3
CAISEFHYEQYF
>TRBJ2-1|TRBD2|TRBV5-1
CASSLAGTSGMNEQFF
>TRBJ1-1|-|TRBV6-5
CASSYRGGNTEAFF
>TRBJ1-6|TRBD1|TRBV29-1
CSVGTGTGYSPLHF
>TRBJ2-1|TRBD2|TRBV9
CASSEGLAGGGNEQFF
>TRBJ2-7|-|TRBV20-1
CSARGRTYEQYF
>TRBJ2-1|TRBD2|TRBV7-8
CASSEGTSGSFDNEQFF